The T cell receptor (beta chain) under discussion was sequenced for a study of shared clonotypes between healthy human individuals (dated by TCRdb to 2018 to 2020). Concerning the study at large: A couple of women and three men aged 18 to 49 years were included in the cohort. Libraries were prepared and TCR repertoires were sequenced by different laboratories using diverse techniques, in order to increase sequencing depth and limit assay-specific biases. Per donor, leukapheresis produced somewhere between about 0.85 and 8.9 billion PBMCs. The study deeply sequenced blood TCR repertoires of several healthy adults to estimate repertoire size and the extent of clonotype sharing between individuals. Per donor, three plates each were used for CD4 naive and CD4 memory, two for CD8 naive, and one for CD8 memory.

This clone has just one count. Its antigen is currently not known. Per-base qualities were not stored, and no clone one base away is much larger. Using the deep immunoSEQ assay, TCR CDR3 regions were amplified from genomic DNA by multiplex PCR. Extracted genomic DNA from each cell subset was spread evenly across all wells of several immunoSEQ 96-well plates, with each plate serving as a replicate. Each replicate PCR for sorted subsets received around 210 ng genomic DNA, equal to around 32,000 T cell genomes. Purified libraries were quantified with a Qubit 3.0 fluorometer, sized on a Bioanalyzer 2100, and re-quantified with the KAPA Library Quantification kit. A separate single-read 150-cycle Illumina NextSeq 550 flow cell was used to sequence each immunoSEQ 96-well plate. The study's processing was this. Because the immunoSEQ output held only junctional sequences and lacked quality scores, the filtering could not match the filtering applied to full-length reads. Sequences were annotated with PyIR, a Python wrapper for IgBLAST v1.9, using IMGT germline references to assign V/J genes and CDR3. Any read was removed if the V/J assignment was weak (E-value above 1e-6), the CDR3 was missing, or the read contained stop codons, out-of-frame junctions, or ambiguous translated residues. V3J clonotypes were defined by identical inferred V gene, J gene, and CDR3 amino acid sequence. The percentage overlap between two repertoires was calculated by dividing the number of shared unique clonotypes by the size of the smaller repertoire. Repertoire richness was assessed with RTK rarefaction, the Chao1 estimator, and Recon v2.1 estimates of unobserved clonotypes. Generation probabilities for all TCRbeta clonotypes obtained by the gDNA method from a few donors were computed using OLGA. TCRdb re-hosts the immuneACCESS table, in-frame sequences only. Its copies lack some clones; in the studies checked, an unresolved V gene accounts for under half of them, and the cause for the rest is not known. V and J calls and clone size follow that table, whereas D and trimming were derived from the DNA. This sample comprises roughly 2.5 million clones, roughly 92% of them detected only once. The top ten clonotypes cover about 0.13% of the sample.

The germline V gene yields SGHTS for CDR1 and YDEGEE for CDR2. The CDR3 covers 13 residues, taking in both the cysteine and the phenylalanine. Only CDR3 DNA remains: 39 bases, in frame from the first base. V and J are truncated by 4 bases and 6 bases respectively, leaving an intervening sequence of 11 bases. Here is what the overall study found, with its caveats: Because the study included a small number of donors, the genetic and exposure-history diversity represented was limited. Sharing across a few donors was observed for approximately 5% of naive CD4, about 4% of naive CD8, about 2.5% of memory CD4, and roughly 0.4% of memory CD8 clonotypes. Incomplete sequencing was indicated by rarefaction of sorted-subset datasets, despite the large sequencing depth. Only blood was sampled, and tissue TCR repertoires likely differ from those in blood. Compared with non-shared clonotypes, the clonotypes found in all four sorted-subset donors had higher generation probabilities. Pairwise subsampling led to the expectation that sequencing depth would affect the degree of clonotype sharing among donors. Larger estimated clonotype richness was generally found for naive subsets than for memory subsets.

The donors were healthy, HIV-negative adults with no recently reported acute infections or vaccinations. Every donor was a Caucasian adult living in Nashville, Tennessee, USA. CD4+ T cells were enriched by magnetic negative selection; naive cells were then positively selected on CD45RA, and the negative fraction formed the memory subset. Blood was collected by leukapheresis, and PBMCs were isolated by Ficoll-Histopaque density gradient centrifugation and then cryopreserved in liquid nitrogen vapor phase. Purity and quantity of every magnetically sorted T cell population were checked by analytical flow cytometry. From each sorted fraction, genomic DNA was isolated and quantified by UV absorbance on a Nanodrop 2000c.

The chain is encoded by TRBV5-8 joined to TRBJ1-5; no D segment can be confidently identified. The origin of this receptor is a man between 18 and 29 years old in good health. Sequencing was done on a sample of naive CD4+ T cells sorted from blood. The cell subset or site label of this sample denotes: CD45RA+ positively selected. The bases read TGTGCCAGCAGCCTCGTTGAGGGTCAGCCCCAGCATTTT. Its protein product is CASSLVEGQPQHF.